This T cell receptor beta chain was sequenced for a study of T-cell memory formation after mild COVID-19. Trimming took 5 bases from V and 1 from J, leaving 11 bases between them. The length of the CDR3 is 14 residues. Germline V gene lookup returns CDR1 SEHNR and CDR2 FQNEAQ (reference sequence). TCR alpha and TCR beta cDNA libraries carrying sample barcodes and UMIs were produced by 5'RACE using constant-segment primers. TCRdb fed the 5' RACE reads into MiXCR, producing one record per CDR3 protein. Of roughly 400,000 distinct CDR3 sequences listed, about a sixth are singletons. General study findings and limits: There was no confirmation that second-wave clones peaking on day 37 were SARS-CoV-2 specific. Chiefly within CM and EM were the contracting CD4+ clones; CD8+ ones were within EMRA. Several responding clones turned up in pre-infection memory, indicating that cross-reactive memory may have taken part.

In the case of this clonotype: Its antigen is not identified.

V usage is TRBV7-9 and J usage is TRBJ1-1, with D possibly matching TRBD1 (5 bases). Sequenced material: PBMCs or a T cell subset sorted from them (not recorded which). This receptor was taken from a man aged 18 to 29 who had mild COVID-19 (a few samples of this study predate the infection). Cell type and time point are not known. CDR3: CASSANGGNTEAFF. The CDR3 DNA follows: TGTGCCAGCAGCGCCAACGGGGGGAACACTGAAGCTTTCTTT. Full variable domain (rest looked up from reference TRBV7-9 and TRBJ1-1): DTGVSQNPRHKITKRGQNVTFRCDPISEHNRLYWYRQTLGQGPEFLTYFQNEAQLEKSRLLSDRFSAERPKGSFSTLEIQRTEQGDSAMYLCASSANGGNTEAFFGQGTRLTVV.